The rows below give T cell receptor beta chains drawn from one sample of a study of blood T cell repertoires in COVID-19. Method: immunoSEQ multiplex PCR; TCRdb's copy keeps in-frame clones and lacks some. The sample has 240,000 or so clones, about 80% seen once. The material sequenced was peripheral blood. The receptors originated from a man aged 30 to 39 who had recovered from COVID-19. Each CDR3 is given with its conserved first and last residue. Fields, in order: J gene, clone size, D gene, V gene, CDR3 protein, CDR3 DNA. A D gene is named only where the DNA matches it firmly. Clone size appears in some rows only: once, few, many, or a class for an expanded clone.

TRBJ2-7 | once | TRBD1 | TRBV5-6 | CASSQGTGSPEQYF | TGTGCCAGCAGCCAAGGGACAGGCTCACCCGAGCAGTACTTC
TRBJ1-2 | - | - | TRBV15 | CATSRDQVAGYYGYTF | TGTGCCACCAGCAGAGATCAAGTGGCAGGGTACTATGGCTACACCTTC
TRBJ1-1 | once | - | TRBV5-1 | CASSLGGRGFTEAFF | TGCGCCAGCAGCTTGGGTGGGCGGGGGTTCACTGAAGCTTTCTTT
TRBJ2-5 | - | - | TRBV29-1 | CSLRGSETQYF | TGCAGCCTTAGGGGTTCAGAGACCCAGTACTTC
TRBJ1-1 | - | - | TRBV7-9 | CACHLGGNTEAFF | TGTGCCTGTCATTTGGGGGGGAACACTGAAGCTTTCTTT
TRBJ2-5 | - | - | TRBV29-1 | CSVTEGAQYF | TGCAGCGTCACCGAGGGGGCCCAGTACTTC
TRBJ1-2 | - | - | TRBV4-1 | CASSQDVDYGYTF | TGCGCCAGCAGCCAAGATGTCGACTATGGCTACACCTTC
TRBJ1-1 | - | - | TRBV5-5 | CASSLGWGETEAFF | TGTGCCAGCAGCTTGGGTTGGGGGGAGACTGAAGCTTTCTTT
TRBJ1-2 | few | - | TRBV6-5 | CASSSLVYGYTF | TGTGCCAGCAGTTCATTAGTATATGGCTACACCTTC
TRBJ1-5 | - | - | TRBV3-1/TRBV3-2 | CASSQAINQPQHF | TGTGCCAGCAGCCAAGCCATCAATCAGCCCCAGCATTTT
TRBJ1-6 | - | - | TRBV5-1 | CASSLLSIQGYNSPLHF | TGCGCCAGCAGCTTGTTATCAATCCAGGGGTATAATTCACCCCTCCACTTT
TRBJ1-1 | - | TRBD1 | TRBV19 | CASSAPGQGNTEAFF | TGTGCCAGTAGTGCACCGGGACAGGGGAACACTGAAGCTTTCTTT
TRBJ1-2 | - | - | TRBV5-5 | CASSWQYRVVNYGYTF | TGTGCCAGCAGCTGGCAATACAGGGTAGTTAACTATGGCTACACCTTC
TRBJ1-2 | - | - | TRBV18 | CASSPYLEGVDGYTF | TGTGCCAGCTCACCATATTTAGAGGGGGTGGATGGCTACACCTTC
TRBJ1-5 | - | - | TRBV28 | CASSVPQWEPQHF | TGTGCCAGCAGTGTCCCACAGTGGGAGCCCCAGCATTTT
TRBJ1-6 | - | TRBD1 | TRBV9 | CASSGLGTGNSPLHF | TGTGCCAGCAGCGGACTTGGGACAGGCAATTCACCCCTCCACTTT
TRBJ1-1 | once | - | TRBV5-4 | CASSLEGGVNTEAFF | TGTGCCAGCAGCTTGGAAGGAGGGGTAAACACTGAAGCTTTCTTT
TRBJ2-1 | - | - | TRBV29-1 | CSVGLRSYNEQFF | TGCAGCGTTGGTTTGAGATCGTACAATGAGCAGTTCTTC
TRBJ2-2 | - | - | TRBV5-1 | CASSKQGGSGELFF | TGCGCCAGCAGCAAACAGGGCGGGTCCGGGGAGCTGTTTTTT
TRBJ2-5 | - | - | TRBV13 | CASSLLTRETQYF | TGTGCCAGCAGCTTACTTACCCGGGAGACCCAGTACTTC
TRBJ1-2 | once | TRBD1 | TRBV5-1 | CASSLDRGNYGYTF | TGCGCCAGCAGCTTGGACAGGGGAAACTATGGCTACACCTTC
TRBJ2-1 | - | TRBD1 | TRBV5-6 | CASSLQGAPYNEQFF | TGTGCCAGCAGCCTACAGGGGGCACCCTACAATGAGCAGTTCTTC
TRBJ1-4 | few | TRBD1 | TRBV6-5 | CASRDSNWGEKLFF | TGTGCCAGCCGGGACAGTAACTGGGGTGAAAAACTGTTTTTT
TRBJ1-6 | - | - | TRBV6-5 | CASSSDYNSPLHF | TGTGCCAGCAGTTCAGATTATAATTCACCCCTCCACTTT
TRBJ2-2 | once | TRBD1 | TRBV15 | CATSRVRTGGGNTGELFF | TGTGCCACCAGCAGAGTTCGGACAGGGGGCGGGAACACCGGGGAGCTGTTTTTT
TRBJ2-5 | - | - | TRBV5-1 | CASSLPLLGGGQYF | TGCGCCAGCAGCTTGCCCCTCCTCGGAGGAGGCCAGTACTTC
TRBJ2-3 | - | TRBD1 | TRBV9 | CASSPLPDRVNTDTQYF | TGTGCCAGCAGCCCTCTCCCCGACAGGGTCAACACAGATACGCAGTATTTT
TRBJ2-5 | - | - | TRBV19 | CASSTSDSGETQYF | TGTGCCAGTAGTACCTCGGACAGCGGTGAGACCCAGTACTTC
TRBJ2-1 | - | TRBD2 | TRBV5-4 | CASSLGRGGSYNEQFF | TGTGCCAGCAGCTTGGGTCGGGGGGGCTCCTACAATGAGCAGTTCTTC
TRBJ1-3 | - | TRBD1 | TRBV2 | CASSDPRGDYTIYF | TGTGCCAGCAGTGATCCCAGGGGGGACTACACCATATATTTT
TRBJ2-5 | - | - | TRBV3-1/TRBV3-2 | CASSRSGSSETQYF | TGTGCCAGCAGCCGGTCGGGAAGTTCGGAGACCCAGTACTTC